The next 24 T cell receptor beta chains were all read from a single sample in a study of CD8 T cells in ankylosing spondylitis. TCRdb redid the calling of the 5' RACE reads with MiXCR, one entry per CDR3 protein. This sample has some 200,000 distinct CDR3 sequences, with 20% to 30% found just once. Sequencing was done on a sample of blood, either unsorted or a sorted T cell fraction (not recorded which). Receptors were obtained from a male donor with ankylosing spondylitis or in good health (not recorded which).

The V and J genes are TRBV6-5 and TRBJ2-1; D is perhaps TRBD2 (6 bases). The CDR3 extends over 15 amino acids. Germline V gene data show CDR1 as MNHEY and CDR2 as SVGAGI. V was trimmed by 0 bases and J by 6 bases, leaving 12 bases between them. CDR3 loop: CASSYSRGWTNEQFF. The CDR3, as DNA: TGTGCCAGCAGTTACTCGCGGGGATGGACCAATGAGCAGTTCTTC.

This sequence joins TRBV6-2 or TRBV6-3 and TRBJ2-1; the match to TRBD2 covers 8 bases. This CDR3 has 15 amino acids. J was trimmed by 4 bases and V by 3 bases; bases with no gene match: 5. Germline V gives CDR1 MNHEY, CDR2 SVGEGT. CDR3: CASSYHRGGYNEQFF. The CDR3 DNA follows: TGTGCCAGCAGTTATCACCGGGGGGGGTACAATGAGCAGTTCTTC.

This chain links TRBV18 with TRBJ1-1; the D is unclear. This CDR3 has 15 amino acids. The germline CDR1 and CDR2 sequences are KGHSH and LQKENI. Trimming took off 4 bases at V and 0 bases at J, with 12 bases between the two ends. This chain's CDR3 is CASSRGGGMNTEAFF. DNA of the CDR3: TGTGCCAGCTCACGCGGTGGAGGCATGAACACTGAAGCTTTCTTT.

The chain recombines TRBV20-1 with TRBJ2-6, with D possibly matching TRBD2 (5 bases). The CDR3 sequence is 16 residues long. V was trimmed by 3 bases and J by 2 bases, leaving 14 bases between them. Germline CDR1 reads DFQATT; CDR2 reads SNEGSKA (reference sequence). This CDR3 reads CSASSGSGAGANVLTF. The CDR3 coding sequence is TGCAGTGCTAGCTCAGGCAGCGGCGCTGGGGCCAACGTCCTGACTTTC.

The gene calls are TRBV18 and TRBJ1-2; D possibly corresponds to TRBD1 (6 bases). CDR1 and CDR2 from the germline V gene are KGHSH and LQKENI. This CDR3 region has 16 residues. The V end lost 3 bases, the J end lost 4 bases, and 18 bases lay between the germline ends. The CDR3 loop is CASSPVAWGASYGYTF. DNA of the CDR3: TGTGCCAGCTCACCTGTTGCGTGGGGGGCCAGCTATGGCTACACCTTC.

This clonotype came up once. A read error may be the cause here, since a much bigger clone is one base away. The J gene is TRBJ1-5, the V gene TRBV2, with a weak D call TRBD1 (5 bases). V was trimmed by 6 bases and J by 7 bases, leaving 16 bases between them. The CDR3 length is 14 residues. Germline loops: CDR1 SNHLY, CDR2 FYNNEI. The DNA of the CDR3 is TGTGCCAGCAGAGCGGGACGGGGCTCCCAGCCCCAGCATTTT. Its protein product is CASRAGRGSQPQHF.

In this sample, this clonotype turned up many times. This chain uses TRBV29-1 with TRBJ2-7, with D perhaps matching TRBD1 or TRBD2 (6 bases each). Per germline, CDR1 SQVTM and CDR2 ANQGSEA. Trimming pared 8 bases from V and 2 bases from J, leaving 22 bases between. The CDR3 has 15 residues. Here the CDR3 DNA reads TGCAGCATCCGGCCCGGCGCCGGGGGCACCTACGAGCAGTACTTC. Translation gives CSIRPGAGGTYEQYF.

This clonotype appeared a few times. This sequence joins TRBV6-1 and TRBJ2-5, with D perhaps assigned TRBD1 or TRBD2 (5 bases each). The V gene lost 6 bases and the J gene lost 7 bases, with 21 bases spanning the gap. CDR3 length: 15 amino acids. Germline V gene data show CDR1 as MNHNS and CDR2 as SASEGT. CDR3 region: CASRNLPGPPATQYF. Written as DNA, the CDR3 is TGTGCCAGCAGAAACCTTCCGGGACCCCCCGCGACCCAGTACTTC.

The chain uses TRBV29-1 and TRBJ2-4; 10 bases map to TRBD2. The CDR3 is 14 residues long. Germline CDR1 and CDR2: SQVTM and ANQGSEA. Losses at the gene ends were 4 bases for V and 7 bases for J; bases not matched to a gene: 7. The CDR3 sequence is CSVGTSGLGNIQYF. CDR3 in DNA: TGCAGCGTTGGGACTAGCGGACTTGGGAACATTCAGTACTTC.

J is TRBJ2-3 and V is TRBV18; 7 positions agree with TRBD2. V trimming: 0 bases; J trimming: 1 base; junction bases outside the gene matches: 4. The length of the CDR3 is 16 residues. CDR1 and CDR2 from the germline V gene are KGHSH and LQKENI. The CDR3 loop reads CASSPPGLQGTDTQYF. CDR3 DNA sequence: TGTGCCAGCTCACCACCGGGACTACAGGGCACAGATACGCAGTATTTT.

Many counts were recorded for this clonotype. The chain employs TRBV7-2 and TRBJ2-3; the match to TRBD2 covers 10 bases. Trimming cost V 5 bases and J 4 bases; bases outside gene matches: 9. Per germline, CDR1 SGHTA and CDR2 FQGNSA. This CDR3 comprises 16 residues. CDR3 protein: CASSDRAGGLSDTQYF. CDR3 nucleotide sequence: TGTGCCAGCAGCGACAGAGCGGGAGGGCTATCAGATACGCAGTATTTT.

In its sample, this clonotype was seen many times. V is TRBV3-1 and J is TRBJ2-3; D remains unclear. V shed 3 bases and J shed 6 bases, with 13 bases lying between them. CDR1 and CDR2 (germline): LGHDT, YNNKEL (reference sequence). The CDR3 runs to 14 residues. In DNA form, the CDR3 reads TGTGCCAGCAGCCAGGACCGCCAGAGGGATACGCAGTATTTT. Its translation is CASSQDRQRDTQYF.

This clonotype was recorded many times. V gene TRBV15 combines with J gene TRBJ1-6, with no clear D. The CDR3 has 16 amino acids. The germline V and J ends were trimmed by 5 bases and 5 bases, with 16 bases remaining between them. In germline, CDR1 is LNHNV, CDR2 YYDKDF (reference sequence). CDR3 sequence reads: CATSPRVGTNNSPLHF. CDR3 nucleotides: TGTGCCACCAGCCCTCGGGTCGGAACTAATAATTCACCCCTCCACTTT.

The chain links TRBV29-1 to TRBJ2-1; D gene uncertain. The CDR3 sequence is 11 residues long. Germline CDR1 and CDR2: SQVTM and ANQGSEA. Written as DNA, the CDR3 is TGCTCCGCTTTTTCCTACAATGAGCAGTTCTTC. Amino acid sequence: CSAFSYNEQFF.

This clonotype was counted a few times. The chain uses TRBV12-3 or TRBV12-4 and TRBJ2-1; 15 bases agree with TRBD2. Unmatched junction bases numbered 6, after V lost 6 bases and J lost 0 bases. This CDR3 region has 18 residues. The CDR3 bases are TGTGCCAGCAGATTTGGGACTAGCGGGAGGAGCTCCTACAATGAGCAGTTCTTC. Translation: CASRFGTSGRSSYNEQFF.

This clonotype was detected ten times or more. The CDR3 loop is CASSPRDRGTDTQYF. CDR3 bases: TGTGCCAGCAGTCCCCGGGACAGGGGAACAGATACGCAGTATTTT. The chain employs TRBV12-3 or TRBV12-4 and TRBJ2-3; 10 nucleotides line up with TRBD1. The ends lost 5 bases at V and 3 bases at J; junction bases unmatched: 5. The CDR3 is 15 amino acids.

The chain employs TRBV12-3 or TRBV12-4 and TRBJ2-4; D not resolved. The CDR3 totals 14 residues. V lost 3 bases to trimming and J lost 1 base, with 7 bases between them. CDR3 residues: CASSFPGAKNIQYF. The CDR3 bases are TGTGCCAGCAGTTTTCCCGGGGCCAAAAACATTCAGTACTTC.

As to this clonotype: A much larger clone sits a single nucleotide away, making a read error possible. V gene TRBV5-1 combines with J gene TRBJ2-1; D is undetermined. The germline V gene has CDR1 SGHRS and CDR2 YFSETQ. The length of the CDR3 is 12 residues. V lost 3 bases, J lost 4 bases, and 5 bases lay in between. The DNA of the CDR3 is TGCGCCAGCAGCTCGTTTTACAATGAGCAGTTCTTC. The encoded protein is CASSSFYNEQFF.

The table lists this clonotype with a count of one. V gene TRBV20-1 combines with J gene TRBJ2-7; no clear D. Germline CDR1 reads DFQATT; CDR2 reads SNEGSKA (reference sequence). This CDR3 region has 15 residues. The germline V and J ends were trimmed by 0 bases and 0 bases, with 12 bases remaining between them. The CDR3 loop is CSARDRVGSSYEQYF. The CDR3, as DNA: TGCAGTGCTAGAGATCGAGTAGGAAGCTCCTACGAGCAGTACTTC.

This clonotype was observed many times. The chain has TRBV3-1 and TRBJ2-1; 12 bases are shared with TRBD2. Germline CDR1 and CDR2: LGHDT and YNNKEL (reference sequence). The CDR3 spans 15 residues. After removal of 3 bases from V and 7 bases from J, the junction contained 4 bases not matched to a gene. CDR3 nucleotides: TGTGCCAGCAGCCAGGGACTAGCGGGCAGGAATGAGCAGTTCTTC. Translated: CASSQGLAGRNEQFF.

This clonotype has ten or more counts. V usage is TRBV4-3 and J usage is TRBJ2-5; D is perhaps TRBD2 (6 bases). The CDR3 runs to 17 residues. V was trimmed by 4 bases and J by 3 bases, leaving 21 bases between them. Germline V gene data show CDR1 as LGHNA and CDR2 as YSLEER. The CDR3 loop is CASSPSSLADLEETQYF. The DNA for the CDR3 is TGCGCCAGCAGCCCGTCTTCACTAGCTGATTTAGAAGAGACCCAGTACTTC.

The chain recombines TRBV10-3 with TRBJ2-7, with 8 bases lining up with TRBD1. In germline, CDR1 is ENHRY, CDR2 SYGVKD. The CDR3 spans 16 residues. V lost 2 bases to trimming and J lost 3 bases; unmatched junction nucleotides: 9. The CDR3 sequence is CAISEGNTGGGYEQYF. The CDR3 nucleotides read TGTGCCATCAGTGAGGGCAACACAGGGGGTGGCTACGAGCAGTACTTC.

This clonotype was seen a few times. This chain uses TRBV12-3 or TRBV12-4 with TRBJ2-1; D call uncertain. The CDR3 has 13 amino acids. The V and J ends lost 3 bases and 5 bases respectively, with 8 bases between them. The CDR3 sequence is CASSFSLDNEQFF. The CDR3 DNA is TGTGCCAGCAGTTTTTCTTTAGACAATGAGCAGTTCTTC.

This clonotype was seen more than once but under ten times. Written as DNA, the CDR3 is TGTGCCATCAGCTCCGAAGGCGGGGGGAGGTACGAGCAGTACTTC. This codes for CAISSEGGGRYEQYF. The chain couples TRBV10-3 to TRBJ2-7; 8 nucleotides line up with TRBD2. In germline, CDR1 is ENHRY, CDR2 SYGVKD. The CDR3 sequence is 15 residues long. V lost 6 bases to trimming and J lost 4 bases; unmatched junction nucleotides: 11.